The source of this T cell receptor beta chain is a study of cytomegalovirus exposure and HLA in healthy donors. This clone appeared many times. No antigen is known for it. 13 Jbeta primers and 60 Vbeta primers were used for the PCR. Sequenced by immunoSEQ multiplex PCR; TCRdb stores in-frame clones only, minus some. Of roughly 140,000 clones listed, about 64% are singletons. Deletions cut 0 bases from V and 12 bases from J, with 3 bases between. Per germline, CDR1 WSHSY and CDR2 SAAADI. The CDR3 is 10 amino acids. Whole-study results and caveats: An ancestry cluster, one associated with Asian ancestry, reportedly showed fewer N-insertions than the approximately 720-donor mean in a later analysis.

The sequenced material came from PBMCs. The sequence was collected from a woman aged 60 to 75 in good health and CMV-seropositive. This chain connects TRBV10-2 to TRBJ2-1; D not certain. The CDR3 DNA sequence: TGCGCCAGCAGTGAGTCTAGGCAGTTCTTC. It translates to CASSESRQFF.